The 18 T cell receptor beta chains presented below share a single source sample, sequenced in a study of beta chain features in type 1 diabetes. Sequenced material consisted of expressed TCRB transcripts (all of the isolated RNA was reverse transcribed). Assay: immunoSEQ multiplex PCR; the TCRdb copy retains only in-frame clones and omits some. Of over 120,000 clones detected, over 9.5% appear once; the ten largest clones hold approximately 1.3%. The specimen sequenced was naive CD4+ T cells from blood. Receptors were obtained from a man aged 18 to 30 in good health.

The table lists this clone with a few counts. The chain joins TRBV7-2 to TRBJ1-6; D is unresolved. Deletions cut 4 bases from V and 6 bases from J, with 4 bases between. The CDR3 has 12 residues. Germline V gene lookup returns CDR1 SGHTA and CDR2 FQGNSA. The CDR3 sequence: CASSSLNSPLHF. In DNA, the CDR3 is TGTGCCAGCAGCTCCCTTAATTCACCCCTCCACTTT.

This clone came up a few times. The rearrangement links TRBV6-1 to TRBJ1-4; D call uncertain. Trimming removed 4 bases at V and 8 bases at J, with 8 bases between. Germline V CDR1 and CDR2: MNHNS, SASEGT. This CDR3 has 12 amino acids. CDR3 protein: CASSAPREKLFF. CDR3 nucleotide sequence: TGTGCCAGCAGTGCCCCCCGGGAAAAACTGTTTTTT.

The rearrangement joins TRBV6-4 to TRBJ1-2; no firm D call. The V gene's germline CDR1 is MRHNA and CDR2 SNTAGT. This CDR3 spans 17 amino acids. V lost 0 bases to trimming and J lost 4 bases, with 18 bases between them. The DNA of the CDR3 is TGTGCCAGCAGTGACTCCCCCCAAGGAGGGCCCATCTATGGCTACACCTTC. Translation: CASSDSPQGGPIYGYTF.

The genes are TRBV19 and TRBJ1-4, with D perhaps TRBD1 (6 bases). Trimming removed 6 bases from V and 0 bases from J, with 11 bases in between. Germline V gene data show CDR1 as LNHDA and CDR2 as SQIVND (reference sequence). This CDR3 is 15 amino acids long. The CDR3 DNA is TGTGCCAGTAGCCAGGGGAAGACAACTAATGAAAAACTGTTTTTT. Encoded protein: CASSQGKTTNEKLFF. Full variable domain (missing parts from reference TRBV19 and TRBJ1-4): DGGITQSPKYLFRKEGQNVTLSCEQNLNHDAMYWYRQDPGQGLRLIYYSQIVNDFQKGDIAEGYSVSREKKESFPLTVTSAQKNPTAFYLCASSQGKTTNEKLFFGSGTQLSVL.

This chain connects TRBV7-6 to TRBJ2-5; possibly TRBD2 for D (5 bases). Trimming pared 8 bases from V and 5 bases from J, leaving 15 bases between. The germline V gene has CDR1 SGHVS and CDR2 FNYEAQ. The CDR3 contains 13 residues. CDR3 DNA: TGTGCCAGCGGGCGGGCCACCGCGGAGACCCAGTACTTC. As protein: CASGRATAETQYF.

This chain connects TRBV9 to TRBJ1-2; 8 positions match TRBD1. The germline CDR1 and CDR2 sequences are SGDLS and YYNGEE. This CDR3 has 16 amino acids. V shed 3 bases, J shed 8 bases, and the junction held 15 bases outside the gene matches. The chain's CDR3 is CASSAVISDRERGYTF. The CDR3 nucleotides are TGTGCCAGCAGCGCGGTCATCTCGGACAGGGAGCGGGGCTACACCTTC. The full variable domain, rest sourced from reference TRBV9 and TRBJ1-2, is DSGVTQTPKHLITATGQRVTLRCSPRSGDLSVYWYQQSLDQGLQFLIQYYNGEERAKGNILERFSAQQFPDLHSELNLSSLELGDSALYFCASSAVISDRERGYTFGSGTRLTVV.

This clone has only a few counts. J is TRBJ2-5 and V is TRBV7-2; 13 bases are a match to TRBD2. From germline, CDR1 is SGHTA and CDR2 FQGNSA. V shed 5 bases and J 2 bases; nucleotides not matched to a gene: 11. The length of the CDR3 is 18 residues. CDR3 amino acids: CASSPRTSGGPMQETQYF. Here the CDR3 DNA reads TGTGCCAGCAGCCCCAGGACTAGCGGGGGCCCGATGCAAGAGACCCAGTACTTC.

Many counts were recorded for this clone. Compared with germline, one end of the junction differs, possibly owing to a read error. Additional DNA sequences in this sample encode the identical CDR3. The chain is built from TRBV10-3 and TRBJ2-3; TRBD2 agrees at 9 bases. The germline V gene encodes CDR1 ENHRY and CDR2 SYGVKD. The CDR3 covers 15 residues. CDR3 region: CAISELAGGTDTQYF. CDR3 DNA: TGTGCCATCAGCGAGTTAGCGGGGGGCACAGATACGCAGTATTTT.

The chain recombines TRBV5-1 with TRBJ1-5; D uncertain. V lost 0 bases and J 7 bases, leaving 11 bases between the germline ends. The CDR3 has 14 residues. Per the germline V gene, CDR1 is SGHRS and CDR2 is YFSETQ. This chain's CDR3 is CASSLGGPGQPQHF. CDR3 in DNA: TGCGCCAGCAGCTTGGGAGGGCCGGGACAGCCCCAGCATTTT.

This clone was detected only a few times. CDR3 region: CASSYQGQGGNTIYF. The CDR3 region has the DNA TGTGCCAGCAGTTACCAGGGACAGGGAGGAAACACCATATATTTT. The chain recombines TRBV6-6 with TRBJ1-3; 9 bases fit TRBD1. From germline, CDR1 is MNHNY and CDR2 SVGAGI (reference sequence). Losses at the gene ends were 2 bases for V and 4 bases for J; bases not matched to a gene: 3. This CDR3 contains 15 residues.

This clone has a count of ten or more. This rearrangement joins TRBV28 to TRBJ2-1; 9 bases align to TRBD1. There are 14 residues in the CDR3. V shed 10 bases, J shed 1 base, and the junction held 5 bases outside the gene matches. CDR1 is MDHEN and CDR2 is SYDVKM in the germline V gene. The CDR3 spells CATVQGASYNEQFF. In DNA form, the CDR3 reads TGTGCCACCGTACAGGGGGCGTCCTACAATGAGCAGTTCTTC.

This clone was counted between two and nine times. The rearrangement uses TRBV5-4 and TRBJ2-3; 7 nucleotides align to TRBD2. The CDR3 spans 16 residues. V lost 4 bases and J lost 2; bases outside the gene matches: 10. CDR1 and CDR2 (germline): SGHNT, YYREEE (reference sequence). CDR3 sequence (DNA): TGTGCCAGCAGCCCGTCTGGCGGGAGTTACACAGATACGCAGTATTTT. It codes for CASSPSGGSYTDTQYF.

This clone was observed a handful of times. This chain connects TRBV4-3 to TRBJ2-7; D is ambiguous. CDR3 length equals 13 residues. Trimming cost V 1 base and J 6 bases, with 10 bases left between them. Germline assignment: CDR1 LGHNA and CDR2 YSLEER. The CDR3 reads CASSQGRLREQYF. The CDR3 nucleotides read TGCGCCAGCAGCCAAGGCAGATTACGCGAGCAGTACTTC.

The rearrangement links TRBV27 to TRBJ2-5; TRBD2 matches at 7 bases. The DNA end favors TRBJ2-7, so the J call may be wrong. The CDR3 contains 14 residues. CDR1 is MNHEY, CDR2 SMNVEV, per germline (reference sequence). CDR3 sequence reads: CASSYERGAYEQYF. The CDR3 DNA sequence: TGTGCCAGCAGTTACGAGCGGGGCGCCTACGAGCAGTACTTC.

There are many counts of this clone. The V gene is TRBV30, the J gene TRBJ2-3, with 7 bases aligning to TRBD1. This CDR3 has 13 amino acids. CDR1 is GTSNPN and CDR2 is SVGIG in the germline V gene (reference sequence). V was clipped by 8 bases and J by 3 bases; unmatched bases: 8. The CDR3 protein is CARATGSTDTQYF. The CDR3 coding sequence is TGTGCCCGGGCGACAGGGAGTACAGATACGCAGTATTTT.

The chain carries TRBV10-3 and TRBJ2-4; the match to TRBD2 covers 8 bases. V gave up 0 bases and J gave up 3 bases; unmatched junction bases: 7. Germline V gene sequence: CDR1 ENHRY, CDR2 SYGVKD. CDR3 length: 17 amino acids. The CDR3 protein is CAISESMAGGGKNIQYF. CDR3 sequence (DNA): TGTGCCATCAGTGAGTCGATGGCGGGGGGTGGCAAAAACATTCAGTACTTC.

This chain links TRBV7-9 with TRBJ2-2, with 7 bases that match TRBD2. The CDR3 length is 14 residues. Trimming removed 4 bases from V and 2 bases from J; junction bases left unmatched: 1. Germline V gene sequence: CDR1 SEHNR, CDR2 FQNEAQ (reference sequence). The CDR3: CASSSGGNTGELFF. The CDR3 region has the DNA TGTGCCAGCAGCTCGGGGGGTAACACCGGGGAGCTGTTTTTT.

This clone was seen only a few times. The chain couples TRBV4-2 to TRBJ1-3; D is ambiguous. Germline lookup yields CDR1 LGHNA and CDR2 YNFKEQ. V lost 0 bases and J 2 bases, leaving 5 bases between the germline ends. This CDR3 comprises 14 residues. CDR3 sequence (DNA): TGTGCCAGCAGCCAAGAGACACCTGGAAACACCATATATTTT. Translating it yields CASSQETPGNTIYF.